The entry that follows covers one T cell receptor (beta chain) sequence. The CDR3 length is 16 residues. Germline V gene sequence: CDR1 SGHTA, CDR2 FQGNSA. The V end lost 2 bases, the J end lost 0 bases, and 10 bases lay between the germline ends. Generated by immunoSEQ multiplex PCR, the TCRdb table keeps only in-frame clones and is missing some. The data contain some 71,000 clones, approximately 90% of them singletons. The data are from a study of control samples from healthy donors and cancer patients. The chain links TRBV7-2 to TRBJ1-4; the D is unclear. The TCR sequence derives from a man between 60 and 75 years old with colorectal cancer. Material: PBMCs. CDR3 sequence: CASSLQTTATNEKLFF. CDR3 in DNA: TGTGCCAGCAGCTTACAGACTACTGCAACTAATGAAAAACTGTTTTTT.